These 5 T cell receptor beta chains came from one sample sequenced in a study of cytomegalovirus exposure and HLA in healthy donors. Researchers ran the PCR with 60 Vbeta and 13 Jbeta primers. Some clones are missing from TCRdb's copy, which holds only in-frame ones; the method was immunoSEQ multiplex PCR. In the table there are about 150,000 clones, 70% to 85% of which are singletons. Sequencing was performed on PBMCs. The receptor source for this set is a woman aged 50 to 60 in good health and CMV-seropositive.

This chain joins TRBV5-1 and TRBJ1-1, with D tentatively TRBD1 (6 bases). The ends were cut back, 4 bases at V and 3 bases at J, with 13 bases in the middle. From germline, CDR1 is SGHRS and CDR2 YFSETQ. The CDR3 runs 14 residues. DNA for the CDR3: TGCGCCAGCAGCGAACAGGGTGGCGACACTGAAGCTTTCTTT. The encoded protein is CASSEQGGDTEAFF.

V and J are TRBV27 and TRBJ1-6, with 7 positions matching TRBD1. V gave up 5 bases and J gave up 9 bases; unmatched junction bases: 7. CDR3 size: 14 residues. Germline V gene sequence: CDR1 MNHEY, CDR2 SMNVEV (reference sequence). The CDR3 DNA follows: TGTGCCAGCAGTGCTAAGACAGGGACTTCACCCCTCCACTTT. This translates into CASSAKTGTSPLHF.

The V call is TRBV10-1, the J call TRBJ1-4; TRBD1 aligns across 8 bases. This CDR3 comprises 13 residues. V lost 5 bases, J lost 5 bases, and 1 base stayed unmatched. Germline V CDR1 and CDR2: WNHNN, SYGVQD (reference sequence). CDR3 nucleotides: TGCGCCAGCAGTCGGACAGGGAATGAAAAACTGTTTTTT. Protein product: CASSRTGNEKLFF.

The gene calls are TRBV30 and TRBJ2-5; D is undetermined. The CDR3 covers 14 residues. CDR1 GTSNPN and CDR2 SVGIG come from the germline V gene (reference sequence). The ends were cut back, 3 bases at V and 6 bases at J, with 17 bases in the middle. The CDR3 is CAWRNPGGSKTQYF. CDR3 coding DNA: TGTGCCTGGAGAAACCCTGGCGGATCTAAGACCCAGTACTTC.

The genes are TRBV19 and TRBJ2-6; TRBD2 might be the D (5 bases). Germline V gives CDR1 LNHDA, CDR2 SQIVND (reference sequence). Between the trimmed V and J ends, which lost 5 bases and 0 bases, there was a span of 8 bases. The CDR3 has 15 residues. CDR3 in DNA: TGTGCCAGTAGTCCTAGCCCCTCTGGGGCCAACGTCCTGACTTTC. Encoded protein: CASSPSPSGANVLTF. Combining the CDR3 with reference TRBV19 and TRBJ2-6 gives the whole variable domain DGGITQSPKYLFRKEGQNVTLSCEQNLNHDAMYWYRQDPGQGLRLIYYSQIVNDFQKGDIAEGYSVSREKKESFPLTVTSAQKNPTAFYLCASSPSPSGANVLTFGAGSRLTVL.